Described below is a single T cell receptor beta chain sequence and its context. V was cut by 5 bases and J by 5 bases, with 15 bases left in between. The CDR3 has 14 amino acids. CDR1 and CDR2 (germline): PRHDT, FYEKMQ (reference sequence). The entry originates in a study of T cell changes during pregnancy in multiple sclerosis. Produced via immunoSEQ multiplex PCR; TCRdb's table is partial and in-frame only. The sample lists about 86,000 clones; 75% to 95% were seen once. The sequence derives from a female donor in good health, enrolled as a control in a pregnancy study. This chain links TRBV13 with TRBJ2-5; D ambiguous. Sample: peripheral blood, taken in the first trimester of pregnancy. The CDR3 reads CASSPRRVRETQYF. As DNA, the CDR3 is TGTGCCAGCAGCCCCCGACGGGTCCGGGAGACCCAGTACTTC.